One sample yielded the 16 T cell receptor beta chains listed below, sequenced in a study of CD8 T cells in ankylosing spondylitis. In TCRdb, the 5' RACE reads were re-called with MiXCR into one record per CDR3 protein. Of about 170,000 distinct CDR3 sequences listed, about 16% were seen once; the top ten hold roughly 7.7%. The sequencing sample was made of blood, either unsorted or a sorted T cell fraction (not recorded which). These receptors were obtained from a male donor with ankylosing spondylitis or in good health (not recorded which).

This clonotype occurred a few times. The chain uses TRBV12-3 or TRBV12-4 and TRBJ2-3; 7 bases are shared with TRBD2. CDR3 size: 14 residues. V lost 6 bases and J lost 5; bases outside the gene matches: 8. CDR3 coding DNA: TGTGCCAGCAGGACCTGGGGAGGGGAAGATACGCAGTATTTT. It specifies CASRTWGGEDTQYF.

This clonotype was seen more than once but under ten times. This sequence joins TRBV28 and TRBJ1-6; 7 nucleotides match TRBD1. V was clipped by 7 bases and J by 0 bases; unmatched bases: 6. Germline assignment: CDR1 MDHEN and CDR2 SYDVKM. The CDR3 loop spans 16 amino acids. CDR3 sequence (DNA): TGTGCCAGCACTTCGACAGGGAGCTCCTATAATTCACCCCTCCACTTT. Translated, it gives CASTSTGSSYNSPLHF.

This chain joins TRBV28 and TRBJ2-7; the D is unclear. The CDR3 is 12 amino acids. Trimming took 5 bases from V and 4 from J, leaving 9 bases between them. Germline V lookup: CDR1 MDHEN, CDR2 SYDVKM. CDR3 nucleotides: TGTGCCAGCAGTCGCGCCGAGTACGAGCAGTACTTC. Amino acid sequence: CASSRAEYEQYF.

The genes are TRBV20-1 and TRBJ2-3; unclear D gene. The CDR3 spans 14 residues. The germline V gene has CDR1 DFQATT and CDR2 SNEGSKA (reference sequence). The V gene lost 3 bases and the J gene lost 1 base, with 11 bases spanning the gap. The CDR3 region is CSASSFPRTDTQYF. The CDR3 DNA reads TGCAGTGCTAGCTCCTTTCCGCGCACAGATACGCAGTATTTT.

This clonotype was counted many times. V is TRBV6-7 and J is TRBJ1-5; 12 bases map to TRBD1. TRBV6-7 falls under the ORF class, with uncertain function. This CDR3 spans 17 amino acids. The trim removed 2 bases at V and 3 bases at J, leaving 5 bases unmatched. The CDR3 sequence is CASSYPGQGAFNQPQHF. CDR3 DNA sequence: TGTGCCAGCAGTTACCCGGGACAGGGGGCTTTCAATCAGCCCCAGCATTTT.

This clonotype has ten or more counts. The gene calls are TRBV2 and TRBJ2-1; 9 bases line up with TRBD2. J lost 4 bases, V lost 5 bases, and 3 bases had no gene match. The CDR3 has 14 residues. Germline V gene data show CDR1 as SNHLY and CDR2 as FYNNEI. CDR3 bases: TGTGCCAGCAGTCGTCTAGCGGGGTACAATGAGCAGTTCTTC. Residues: CASSRLAGYNEQFF.

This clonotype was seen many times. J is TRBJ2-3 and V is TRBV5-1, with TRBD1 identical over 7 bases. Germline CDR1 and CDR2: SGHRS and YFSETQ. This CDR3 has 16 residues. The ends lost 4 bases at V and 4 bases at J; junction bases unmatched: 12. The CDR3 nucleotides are TGCGCCAGCAGCCCGACTGACAGGGTGGGAGCAGATACGCAGTATTTT. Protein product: CASSPTDRVGADTQYF.

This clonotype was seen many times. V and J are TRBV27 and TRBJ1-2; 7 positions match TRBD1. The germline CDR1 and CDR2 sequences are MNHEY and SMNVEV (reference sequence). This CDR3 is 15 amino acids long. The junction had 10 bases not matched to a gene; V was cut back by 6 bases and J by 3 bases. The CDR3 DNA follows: TGTGCCAGCAGCCGACTAACCGGGACAGACTATGGCTACACCTTC. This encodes CASSRLTGTDYGYTF.

This chain's CDR3 is CASSLVVSLFPDTQYF. The DNA of the CDR3 is TGTGCCAGCAGCTTAGTGGTCTCCTTGTTTCCAGATACGCAGTATTTT. V gene TRBV7-2 combines with J gene TRBJ2-3; D gene ambiguous. This CDR3 has 16 residues. Germline loops: CDR1 SGHTA, CDR2 FQGNSA. V dropped 1 base and J dropped 4 bases, with 15 bases sitting between them. The variable domain in full, with the rest retrieved from reference TRBV7-2 and TRBJ2-3, is GAGVSQSPSNKVTEKGKDVELRCDPISGHTALYWYRQSLGQGLEFLIYFQGNSAPDKSGLPSDRFSAERTGGSVSTLTIQRTQQEDSAVYLCASSLVVSLFPDTQYFGPGTRLTVL.

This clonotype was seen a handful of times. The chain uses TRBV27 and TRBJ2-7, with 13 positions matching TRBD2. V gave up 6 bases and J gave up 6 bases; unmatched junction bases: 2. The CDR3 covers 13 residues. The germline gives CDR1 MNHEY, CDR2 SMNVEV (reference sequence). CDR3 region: CASRGLAGPEQYF. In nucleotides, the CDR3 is TGTGCCAGCAGGGGACTAGCGGGACCCGAGCAGTACTTC.

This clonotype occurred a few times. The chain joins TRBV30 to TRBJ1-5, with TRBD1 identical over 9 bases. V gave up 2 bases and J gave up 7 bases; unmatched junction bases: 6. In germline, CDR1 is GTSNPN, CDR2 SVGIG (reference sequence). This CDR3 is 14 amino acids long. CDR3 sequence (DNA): TGTGCCTGGAGTAAGGGACAGGGACGACAGCCCCAGCATTTT. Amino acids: CAWSKGQGRQPQHF. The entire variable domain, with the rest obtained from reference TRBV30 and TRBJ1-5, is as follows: SQTIHQWPATLVQPVGSPLSLECTVEGTSNPNLYWYRQAAGRGLQLLFYSVGIGQISSEVPQNLSASRPQDRQFILSSKKLLLSDSGFYLCAWSKGQGRQPQHFGDGTRLSIL.

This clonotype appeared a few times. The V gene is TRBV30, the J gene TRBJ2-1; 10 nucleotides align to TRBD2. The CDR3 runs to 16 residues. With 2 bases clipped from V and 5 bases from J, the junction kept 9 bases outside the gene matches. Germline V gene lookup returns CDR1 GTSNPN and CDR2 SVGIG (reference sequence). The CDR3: CAWSNLQLAGDNEQFF. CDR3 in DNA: TGTGCCTGGAGTAACCTGCAGCTAGCGGGAGACAATGAGCAGTTCTTC.

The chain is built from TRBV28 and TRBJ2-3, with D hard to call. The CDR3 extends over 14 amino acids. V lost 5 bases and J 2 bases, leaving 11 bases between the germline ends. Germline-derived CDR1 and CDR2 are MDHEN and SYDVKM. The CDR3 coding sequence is TGTGCCAGCAGTCACGGACGATACACAGATACGCAGTATTTT. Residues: CASSHGRYTDTQYF.

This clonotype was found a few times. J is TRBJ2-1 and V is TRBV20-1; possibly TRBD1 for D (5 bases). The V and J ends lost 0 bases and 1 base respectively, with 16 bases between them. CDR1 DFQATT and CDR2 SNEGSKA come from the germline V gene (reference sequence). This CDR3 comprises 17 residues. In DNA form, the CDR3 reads TGCAGTGCTAGAGATCCGACAGCCCAACCTTCCTACAATGAGCAGTTCTTC. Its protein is CSARDPTAQPSYNEQFF.

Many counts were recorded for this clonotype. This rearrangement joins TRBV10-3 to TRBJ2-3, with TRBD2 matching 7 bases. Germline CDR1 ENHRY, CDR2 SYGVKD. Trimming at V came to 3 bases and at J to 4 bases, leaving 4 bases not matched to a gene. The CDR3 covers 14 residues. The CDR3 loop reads CAISEREEADTQYF. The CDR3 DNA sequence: TGTGCCATCAGTGAACGGGAGGAGGCAGATACGCAGTATTTT.

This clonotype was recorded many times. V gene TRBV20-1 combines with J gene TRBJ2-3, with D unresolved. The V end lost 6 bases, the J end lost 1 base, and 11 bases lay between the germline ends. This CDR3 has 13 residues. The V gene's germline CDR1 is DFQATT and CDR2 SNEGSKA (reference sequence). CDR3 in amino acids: CSAYRPGTDTQYF. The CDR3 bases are TGCAGTGCATATCGGCCCGGCACAGATACGCAGTATTTT.